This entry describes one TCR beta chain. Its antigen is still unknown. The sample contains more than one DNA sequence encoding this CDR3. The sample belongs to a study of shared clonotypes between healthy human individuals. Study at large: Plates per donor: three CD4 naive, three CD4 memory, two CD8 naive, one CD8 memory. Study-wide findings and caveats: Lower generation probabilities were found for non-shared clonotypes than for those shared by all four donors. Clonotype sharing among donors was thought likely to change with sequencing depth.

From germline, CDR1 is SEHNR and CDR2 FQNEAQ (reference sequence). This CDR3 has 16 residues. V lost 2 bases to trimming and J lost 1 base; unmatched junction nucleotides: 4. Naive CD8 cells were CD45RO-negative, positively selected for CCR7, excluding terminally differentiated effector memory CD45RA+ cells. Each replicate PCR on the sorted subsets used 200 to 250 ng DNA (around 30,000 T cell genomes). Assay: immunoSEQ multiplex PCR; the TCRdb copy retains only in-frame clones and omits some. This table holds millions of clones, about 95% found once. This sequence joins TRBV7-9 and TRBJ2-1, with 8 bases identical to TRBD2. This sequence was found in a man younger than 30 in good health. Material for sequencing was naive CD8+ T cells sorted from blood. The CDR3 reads CASSLSSGSSYNEQFF. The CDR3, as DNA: TGTGCCAGCAGCTTATCTAGCGGGTCATCCTACAATGAGCAGTTCTTC.